The following is a T cell receptor (beta chain) sequence with its context. Germline lookup yields CDR1 MNHEY and CDR2 SVGAGI. V dropped 2 bases and J dropped 1; count of bases not matched to a gene: 3. The CDR3 consists of 16 residues. The source of the sample is a study of blood T cell repertoires in COVID-19. Method: immunoSEQ multiplex PCR; TCRdb's copy keeps in-frame clones and lacks some. Of 300,000 to 450,000 clones listed, around 87% are singletons. What was sequenced was peripheral blood. This clonotype was sampled from a woman in her sixties or seventies with COVID-19, enrolled during active disease. V gene TRBV6-5 combines with J gene TRBJ2-2, with 8 bases lining up with TRBD2. The CDR3 sequence is CASSYGTRLNTGELFF. Here the CDR3 DNA reads TGTGCCAGCAGTTACGGGACTAGATTGAACACCGGGGAGCTGTTTTTT.